The next 27 T cell receptor beta chains were all read from a single sample in a study of blood T cell repertoires in COVID-19. Data came from immunoSEQ multiplex PCR; TCRdb stores just in-frame clones and leaves some out. Of 150,000 to 200,000 clones in the sample, more than 70% are singletons; the top ten hold less than 6%. The sequencing sample was made of PBMCs or T cells enriched from blood (not recorded which). Every receptor here comes from a man aged 40-49 years who had recovered from COVID-19.

The V call is TRBV2, the J call TRBJ1-5; 8 nucleotides agree with TRBD1. Trimming removed 7 bases from V and 5 bases from J; junction bases left unmatched: 10. This CDR3 comprises 15 residues. CDR1 is SNHLY, CDR2 FYNNEI, per germline. The CDR3 bases are TGTGCCAGCACCATACAGGGGGGGGGCTATCAGCCCCAGCATTTT. As protein: CASTIQGGGYQPQHF.

The genes are TRBV11-2 and TRBJ2-3; unclear D gene. The V gene lost 1 base and the J gene lost 3 bases, with 11 bases spanning the gap. Germline CDR1 SGHAT, CDR2 FQNNGV. The CDR3 covers 15 residues. CDR3 loop: CASSLVAILTDTQYF. The CDR3 coding sequence is TGTGCCAGCAGCTTAGTCGCGATACTTACAGATACGCAGTATTTT.

The V call is TRBV30, the J call TRBJ1-6; a possible D gene is TRBD1 (5 bases). CDR3 length equals 13 residues. CDR1 GTSNPN and CDR2 SVGIG come from the germline V gene (reference sequence). Trimming stripped 5 bases from V and 9 bases from J, with 14 bases between. As DNA, the CDR3 is TGTGCCTGGTCAGGGTTTCCACTTTCACCCCTCCACTTT. Its protein product is CAWSGFPLSPLHF.

The chain links TRBV24-1 to TRBJ2-1; possibly TRBD1 for D (5 bases). There are 16 residues in the CDR3. Trimming shortened V by 0 bases and J by 7 bases, and 15 bases separated the two germline ends. Germline loops: CDR1 KGHDR, CDR2 SFDVKD. In DNA form, the CDR3 reads TGTGCCACCAGTGATTTGGGGGCAGGGATAGGGAATGAGCAGTTCTTC. This gives the protein CATSDLGAGIGNEQFF.

The CDR3: CASSPSGDQPQHF. CDR3 nucleotide sequence: TGTGCCAGCTCACCGAGCGGTGATCAGCCCCAGCATTTT. The V call is TRBV18, the J call TRBJ1-5; D gene unclear. Per germline, CDR1 KGHSH and CDR2 LQKENI. The ends were cut back, 3 bases at V and 5 bases at J, with 8 bases in the middle. CDR3 length equals 13 residues.

This chain joins TRBV6-5 and TRBJ1-3; tentatively, D is TRBD1 (5 bases). V gave up 7 bases and J gave up 2 bases, with 15 bases separating them. Germline CDR1 and CDR2: MNHEY and SVGAGI. CDR3 size: 15 residues. CDR3 nucleotides: TGTGCCAGCACACCCCGACAGCTGGCTGGAAACACCATATATTTT. Residues: CASTPRQLAGNTIYF.

The chain links TRBV3-1 (or the pseudogene TRBV3-2) to TRBJ2-4, with 11 bases aligning to TRBD1. The CDR3 consists of 19 residues. Germline CDR1 reads LGHDT; CDR2 reads YNNKEL (reference sequence). The J segment lost 0 bases and the V segment lost 4 bases, leaving 11 bases of the junction unmatched. CDR3 amino acids: CASSPRGTGGNLAKNIQYF. CDR3 nucleotides: TGTGCCAGCAGCCCCCGAGGGACAGGGGGAAATCTAGCCAAAAACATTCAGTACTTC.

The V call is TRBV18, the J call TRBJ1-2; no firm D call. Germline V gene lookup returns CDR1 KGHSH and CDR2 LQKENI. V was trimmed by 0 bases and J by 4 bases, leaving 12 bases between them. CDR3 size: 15 residues. In DNA, the CDR3 is TGTGCCAGCTCACCACCGCGGAGTCTCGGCTATGGCTACACCTTC. Translated, it gives CASSPPRSLGYGYTF. Supplemented by reference TRBV18 and TRBJ1-2, the full variable domain reads NAGVMQNPRHLVRRRGQEARLRCSPMKGHSHVYWYRQLPEEGLKFMVYLQKENIIDESGMPKERFSAEFPKEGPSILRIQQVVRGDSAAYFCASSPPRSLGYGYTFGSGTRLTVV.

The chain couples TRBV6-6 to TRBJ1-2, with D perhaps TRBD1 (6 bases). Trimming removed 5 bases from V and 8 bases from J, with 15 bases in between. This CDR3 is 13 amino acids long. Germline V gene sequence: CDR1 MNHNY, CDR2 SVGAGI (reference sequence). CDR3 DNA sequence: TGTGCCAGCAGTCGGACAGCCTCGGAGGGCTACACCTTC. Protein product: CASSRTASEGYTF.

The chain couples TRBV27 to TRBJ2-7, with D possibly matching TRBD1 (5 bases). This CDR3 is built from 15 residues. Trimming pared 5 bases from V and 0 bases from J, leaving 14 bases between. Germline loops: CDR1 MNHEY, CDR2 SMNVEV (reference sequence). For the CDR3, the DNA is TGTGCCAGCAGTCCCCTCCTGGACATCTCCTACGAGCAGTACTTC. This gives the protein CASSPLLDISYEQYF.

This clone was seen just once. The chain is built from TRBV27 and TRBJ1-5; a weak D match, TRBD1 (6 bases). This CDR3 spans 14 amino acids. Germline lookup yields CDR1 MNHEY and CDR2 SMNVEV (reference sequence). Trimming left V 7 bases short and J 5 bases short, with 15 bases between. The CDR3, as DNA: TGTGCCAGCATGCCGGGGGGCCTCCATCAGCCCCAGCATTTT. Amino acids: CASMPGGLHQPQHF.

The gene calls are TRBV12-3 or TRBV12-4 and TRBJ2-1, with D perhaps matching TRBD1 (6 bases). CDR3 length: 11 amino acids. With 5 bases removed from V and 13 bases from J, the gap between germline ends came to 12 bases. The CDR3 sequence is CASSVTGTQFF. The DNA of the CDR3 is TGTGCCAGCAGTGTCACAGGGACCCAGTTCTTC.

This chain uses TRBV2 with TRBJ2-5; TRBD1 is a possible D gene (6 bases). Germline loops: CDR1 SNHLY, CDR2 FYNNEI. V shed 7 bases and J shed 3 bases, with 6 bases lying between them. The CDR3 sequence is 11 residues long. In nucleotides, the CDR3 is TGTGCCAGCAAGGGGGAAGAGACCCAGTACTTC. Protein product: CASKGEETQYF.

Note on this clone: A read error may account for a junction end that differs from germline. The chain combines TRBV2 with TRBJ2-3; the match to TRBD2 covers 7 bases. This CDR3 contains 14 residues. Germline loops: CDR1 SNHLY, CDR2 FYNNEI. In nucleotides, the CDR3 is TGTGCCAGCAGGGAAGAACTAGCGAGGGATACGCAGTATTTT. Translated, it gives CASREELARDTQYF.

The rearrangement uses TRBV11-3 and TRBJ2-5; TRBD2 agrees at 13 bases. From germline, CDR1 is SGHNT and CDR2 YENEEA. The CDR3 consists of 16 residues. V shed 5 bases, J shed 0 bases, and the junction held 3 bases outside the gene matches. CDR3 amino acids: CASSRGTSGDQETQYF. As DNA, the CDR3 is TGTGCCAGCAGCCGCGGGACTAGCGGGGACCAAGAGACCCAGTACTTC.

V gene TRBV4-1 combines with J gene TRBJ2-3; 12 bases align to TRBD2. The CDR3 spans 19 residues. The V segment lost 2 bases and the J segment 5 bases; nucleotides outside the gene matches: 14. Germline CDR1 MGHRA, CDR2 YSYEKL. CDR3 sequence reads: CASSQLVIRLAGGEDTQYF. CDR3 DNA sequence: TGCGCCAGCAGCCAACTAGTTATCCGTCTAGCGGGGGGGGAAGATACGCAGTATTTT.

The V gene is TRBV3-1 (or the pseudogene TRBV3-2), the J gene TRBJ2-5, with D possibly being TRBD1 (5 bases). The CDR3 is 13 residues long. The V gene's germline CDR1 is LGHDT and CDR2 YNNKEL (reference sequence). Trimming removed 4 bases from V and 1 base from J, with 7 bases in between. CDR3: CASSPGSQETQYF. CDR3 in DNA: TGTGCCAGCAGCCCAGGGTCCCAAGAGACCCAGTACTTC.

V usage is TRBV18 and J usage is TRBJ2-7, with D perhaps TRBD2 (5 bases). Between the trimmed V and J ends, which lost 2 bases and 4 bases, there was a span of 15 bases. Germline loops: CDR1 KGHSH, CDR2 LQKENI. The CDR3 is made up of 15 amino acids. CDR3 DNA sequence: TGTGCCAGCTCACCAGAGGGCGGAGGCCCGTACGAGCAGTACTTC. This codes for CASSPEGGGPYEQYF.

The chain combines TRBV6-5 with TRBJ2-7; 9 bases are a match to TRBD2. The J segment lost 3 bases and the V segment lost 5 bases, leaving 8 bases of the junction unmatched. Germline values: CDR1 MNHEY, CDR2 SVGAGI. This CDR3 is 15 amino acids long. The CDR3 region is CASSLQAGGYYEQYF. CDR3 bases: TGTGCCAGCAGTCTCCAAGCGGGGGGATACTACGAGCAGTACTTC.

The chain carries TRBV5-1 and TRBJ2-3, with TRBD2 as a possible D gene (6 bases). Germline V lookup: CDR1 SGHRS, CDR2 YFSETQ. V gave up 4 bases and J gave up 4 bases, with 10 bases separating them. The CDR3 runs to 13 residues. The CDR3 spells CASSQSGADTQYF. The CDR3 region has the DNA TGCGCCAGCAGCCAGTCGGGGGCAGATACGCAGTATTTT.

V gene TRBV5-6 combines with J gene TRBJ2-2; D perhaps matches TRBD2 (6 bases). The CDR3 is 18 amino acids. Germline V gene data show CDR1 as SGHDT and CDR2 as YYEEEE. The ends were cut back, 3 bases at V and 0 bases at J, with 18 bases in the middle. The chain's CDR3 is CASSYGTPRPPNTGELFF. CDR3 coding DNA: TGTGCCAGCAGCTACGGGACTCCGAGGCCTCCGAACACCGGGGAGCTGTTTTTT.

The V and J genes are TRBV6-5 and TRBJ1-2; D remains ambiguous. CDR3 length equals 13 residues. Trimming took off 2 bases at V and 8 bases at J, with 12 bases between the two ends. Per the germline V gene, CDR1 is MNHEY and CDR2 is SVGAGI. Here the CDR3 DNA reads TGTGCCAGCAGTTACCAACAATCGGGGGGCTACACCTTC. Translated: CASSYQQSGGYTF.

V and J are TRBV4-1 and TRBJ1-3; no definite D call. Trimming removed 4 bases at V and 0 bases at J, with 10 bases between. The germline V gene encodes CDR1 MGHRA and CDR2 YSYEKL. The CDR3 is 15 amino acids. Here the CDR3 DNA reads TGCGCCAGCAGCCCAGGCGTACGCTCTGGAAACACCATATATTTT. This codes for CASSPGVRSGNTIYF.

The chain links TRBV6-1 to TRBJ2-3, with D possibly TRBD2 on 5 matching bases. Germline CDR1 is MNHNS and CDR2 is SASEGT. Between the trimmed V and J ends, which lost 4 bases and 1 base, there was a span of 15 bases. CDR3 length equals 16 residues. This CDR3 reads CASSALVRAGTDTQYF. DNA for the CDR3: TGTGCCAGCAGTGCGTTGGTGAGGGCGGGCACAGATACGCAGTATTTT.

The chain carries TRBV2 and TRBJ1-3, with D hard to call. The CDR3 is 15 residues long. The germline V gene encodes CDR1 SNHLY and CDR2 FYNNEI. V lost 3 bases and J 4 bases, leaving 13 bases between the germline ends. DNA for the CDR3: TGTGCCAGCAGTGAGTCTCTGGCAGGCGGAAACACCATATATTTT. Amino acids: CASSESLAGGNTIYF.

There are a few counts of this clone. The J gene is TRBJ2-5, the V gene TRBV6-5; 8 bases are shared with TRBD2. The V segment lost 4 bases and the J segment 4 bases; nucleotides outside the gene matches: 8. This CDR3 comprises 15 residues. Germline V CDR1 and CDR2: MNHEY, SVGAGI. CDR3 in DNA: TGTGCCAGCAGTTCGAACGGGGGGGGTCGAGAGACCCAGTACTTC. Residues: CASSSNGGGRETQYF.

This chain uses TRBV5-8 with TRBJ2-7; TRBD1 matches 12 bases. Germline CDR1 and CDR2: SGHTS and YDEGEE. The CDR3 runs to 16 residues. With 3 bases clipped from V and 4 bases from J, the junction kept 8 bases outside the gene matches. This CDR3 is CASSYRPGQGAYEQYF. The CDR3 DNA follows: TGTGCCAGCAGCTATAGGCCGGGACAGGGGGCGTACGAGCAGTACTTC.